The 2 T cell receptor beta chains presented below share a single source sample, sequenced in a study of T cell responses to AZD1222 COVID-19 vaccine. Clones were sequenced by immunoSEQ multiplex PCR, and TCRdb holds only the in-frame ones, with some missing. The table records about 150,000 clones, about 83% of them present only once. The sequencing used peripheral blood, collected 28 days after the second AZD1222 dose. The receptor source for this set is an adult who received the AZD1222 COVID-19 vaccine.

V gene TRBV18 combines with J gene TRBJ1-1; D might be TRBD1 (6 bases). V was clipped by 6 bases and J by 1 base, with 9 bases between them. Germline-derived CDR1 and CDR2 are KGHSH and LQKENI. The CDR3 is 13 residues long. For the CDR3, the DNA is TGTGCCAGCTCGACGGACAGGAACACTGAAGCTTTCTTT. It translates to CASSTDRNTEAFF.

The chain links TRBV19 to TRBJ2-2; D is possibly TRBD1 (6 bases). The CDR3 totals 14 residues. Germline loops: CDR1 LNHDA, CDR2 SQIVND (reference sequence). The ends were cut back, 3 bases at V and 5 bases at J, with 10 bases in the middle. In nucleotides, the CDR3 is TGTGCCAGTAGTATGCAGGGGTGGACCGGGGAGCTGTTTTTT. It translates to CASSMQGWTGELFF.